These 4 T cell receptor beta chains came from one sample sequenced in a study of blood T cells in healthy people across ages. Using a J-beta primer mix together with a sample-barcoded 5' primer, a second PCR was run for roughly 7 to 12 cycles. TCRdb re-analysed the 5' RACE reads in MiXCR, keeping a single row per CDR3 protein. The table has about 680,000 distinct CDR3 sequences, 49% seen once. The sequencing input was blood. Receptors originate from a woman aged 60-75 years in good health.

This chain joins TRBV2 and TRBJ2-7; the D gene could be TRBD1 or TRBD2 (6 bases each). The CDR3 loop spans 14 amino acids. V lost 6 bases to trimming and J lost 0 bases, with 12 bases between them. Germline lookup yields CDR1 SNHLY and CDR2 FYNNEI. CDR3 coding DNA: TGTGCCAGCAGAACTCGGGGGCACTCCTACGAGCAGTACTTC. Its protein product is CASRTRGHSYEQYF.

The chain combines TRBV7-9 with TRBJ2-1; the D is unclear. With 8 bases removed from V and 0 bases from J, the gap between germline ends came to 17 bases. Germline CDR1 and CDR2: SEHNR and FQNEAQ (reference sequence). The CDR3 runs to 16 residues. The CDR3 bases are TGTGCCAGCCTCCGCCTTAGGCCGAGCTCCTACAATGAGCAGTTCTTC. Its translation: CASLRLRPSSYNEQFF.

The chain combines TRBV20-1 with TRBJ1-1, with D uncertain. The CDR3 is made up of 13 amino acids. Germline V gene lookup returns CDR1 DFQATT and CDR2 SNEGSKA (reference sequence). V dropped 6 bases and J dropped 5 bases, with 16 bases sitting between them. The DNA of the CDR3 is TGCAGTGCATCTGGGATGATAGAGACTGAAGCTTTCTTT. Amino acids: CSASGMIETEAFF.

The chain uses TRBV30 and TRBJ1-1; no definite D call. The CDR3 is 12 amino acids. Germline loops: CDR1 GTSNPN, CDR2 SVGIG (reference sequence). V shed 4 bases and J shed 0 bases, with 6 bases lying between them. The CDR3 loop is CAWKPMNTEAFF. The CDR3 coding sequence is TGTGCCTGGAAACCCATGAACACTGAAGCTTTCTTT.